This T cell receptor beta chain is from a study of CD8 T cells in ankylosing spondylitis. This clonotype was counted only a few times. Its matching antigen is unknown. In germline, CDR1 is SGHRS, CDR2 YFSETQ. The length of the CDR3 is 16 residues. The germline V and J ends were trimmed by 3 bases and 0 bases, with 13 bases remaining between them. Regarding the study as a whole: Enrichment of disease-linked clones was reportedly significant in matched ankylosing spondylitis synovial fluid. Disease-associated clones were CD8+ and fairly uncommon in peripheral blood. Ankylosing spondylitis blood seemed to carry a telltale TCR beta motif made of under ten highly homologous variants. Some of these motif variants have turned up before, in reports on reactive arthritis synovial fluid and blood.

TCRdb reprocessed the 5' RACE reads via MiXCR and lists one record per CDR3 protein. The repertoire consists of around 340,000 distinct CDR3 sequences, with under 15% occurring once and the leading ten covering around 0.99%. The sequenced sample was blood, either unsorted or a sorted T cell fraction (not recorded which). The V call is TRBV5-1, the J call TRBJ2-1; the D gene is possibly TRBD2 (6 bases). The TCR was taken from a male donor with ankylosing spondylitis or in good health (not recorded which). The CDR3 DNA reads TGCGCCAGCAGCTGGGACGGGGGACGCTCCTACAATGAGCAGTTCTTC. Amino acids: CASSWDGGRSYNEQFF.